The clone carrying this TCR beta chain has a count of ten or more. The data are from a study of regulatory T cells in long-lasting Graves disease. As to time point: newly diagnosed GD, antithyroid drugs for less than 3 months. The TCR library was prepared using RNA isolated from PBMCs. Relying on iRepertoire HTBI primers and Arm-PCR of CDR3 regions, the team built TCR beta libraries. In TCRdb, the multiplex PCR reads were re-called with MiXCR into one record per CDR3 protein. Counted here are roughly 500,000 distinct CDR3 sequences, about 13% occurring once; the ten biggest clones make up roughly 10%. The CDR3 runs to 16 residues. The V end was cut by 0 bases, the J end by 0 bases, with 9 bases between. Per the germline V gene, CDR1 is SGHTA and CDR2 is FQGTGA. The data were also submitted as part of a second study, on T cells in Graves' hyperthyroidism and ophthalmopathy.

The TCR comes from a man younger than 45 with Graves disease. This specimen was peripheral blood mononuclear cells (PBMCs), taken at new diagnosis, from a patient treated with antithyroid drugs. The chain employs TRBV7-3 and TRBJ2-1; D perhaps matches TRBD2 (6 bases). The CDR3: CASSLTGTPSYNEQFF. CDR3 nucleotide sequence: TGTGCCAGCAGCTTAACTGGGACTCCCTCCTACAATGAGCAGTTCTTC.